This T cell receptor (beta chain) was sequenced in a study of shared clonotypes between healthy human individuals. Background on the study: With ages of 18 to 49, the donors were two women and three men.

The healthy adult donors were HIV-negative and reported no recent acute infections or vaccinations. Every donor was a Caucasian adult from Nashville, Tennessee. Over several immunoSEQ plates, each subset's genomic DNA was distributed in even portions. Some clones are missing from TCRdb's copy, which holds only in-frame ones; the method was immunoSEQ multiplex PCR. Among about 560,000 clones listed, roughly four fifths were seen once. This TCR derives from a middle-aged woman in good health. Some clones in this sample may be carry-over from other donors' samples. The sequenced sample consisted of PBMCs.

The CDR3 coding sequence is TGTGCCAGCAGCTTAACGCCTAGGTGGAGTTCCTACGAGCAGTACTTC. Amino acids: CASSLTPRWSSYEQYF. V usage is TRBV7-3 and J usage is TRBJ2-7; D unresolved. This CDR3 region has 16 residues. With 0 bases removed from V and 1 base from J, the gap between germline ends came to 13 bases. In germline, CDR1 is SGHTA, CDR2 FQGTGA.